Included here is one T cell receptor beta chain sequence, with context. Between the trimmed V and J ends, which lost 6 bases and 5 bases, there was a span of 11 bases. CDR1 is LNHDA, CDR2 SQIVND, per germline (reference sequence). The CDR3 is made up of 14 amino acids. The sample is drawn from a study of blood T cell repertoires in COVID-19. Data came from immunoSEQ multiplex PCR; TCRdb stores just in-frame clones and leaves some out. Of under 450,000 clones in the sample, approximately 87% were seen once. The material sequenced was PBMCs or T cells enriched from blood (not recorded which). V usage is TRBV19 and J usage is TRBJ1-6, with a tentative D call TRBD1 (6 bases). This sequence was found in a man between 25 and 39 years old who had recovered from COVID-19. The CDR3 here is CASSEQGDNSPLHF. The CDR3, as DNA: TGTGCCAGTAGCGAACAGGGTGATAATTCACCCCTCCACTTT.